The entry that follows covers one T cell receptor beta chain sequence. What it binds is not known. The entry originates in a study of T cell clones after liver transplantation. Overall study: A pre-transplant mixed lymphocyte reaction with TCRbeta sequencing defined graft-donor-reactive clones followed in post-transplant blood. Apart from a few HCV-positive recipients, transplants were for non-autoimmune, non-viral reasons. Findings and caveats of the study: A larger donor-reactive than third-party decline suggested partial antigen-specific deletion.

Generated by immunoSEQ multiplex PCR, the TCRdb table keeps only in-frame clones and is missing some. The table lists about 75,000 clones, less than 90% of them singletons. CDR3 size: 18 residues. Germline V CDR1 and CDR2: SGHDT, YYEEEE. J gave up 0 bases and V 3 bases, and 11 bases lay outside the gene matches. The chain couples TRBV5-6 to TRBJ2-1; 8 bases are shared with TRBD2. The specimen was CD4+ T cells from blood, collected 48 months after liver transplant. This receptor was taken from a human patient who received a liver transplant. T cells may partly derive from the graft donor. CDR3 protein: CASSYPSTAGDSYNEQFF. The CDR3 nucleotides are TGTGCCAGCAGCTACCCCTCCACAGCGGGAGACTCCTACAATGAGCAGTTCTTC.